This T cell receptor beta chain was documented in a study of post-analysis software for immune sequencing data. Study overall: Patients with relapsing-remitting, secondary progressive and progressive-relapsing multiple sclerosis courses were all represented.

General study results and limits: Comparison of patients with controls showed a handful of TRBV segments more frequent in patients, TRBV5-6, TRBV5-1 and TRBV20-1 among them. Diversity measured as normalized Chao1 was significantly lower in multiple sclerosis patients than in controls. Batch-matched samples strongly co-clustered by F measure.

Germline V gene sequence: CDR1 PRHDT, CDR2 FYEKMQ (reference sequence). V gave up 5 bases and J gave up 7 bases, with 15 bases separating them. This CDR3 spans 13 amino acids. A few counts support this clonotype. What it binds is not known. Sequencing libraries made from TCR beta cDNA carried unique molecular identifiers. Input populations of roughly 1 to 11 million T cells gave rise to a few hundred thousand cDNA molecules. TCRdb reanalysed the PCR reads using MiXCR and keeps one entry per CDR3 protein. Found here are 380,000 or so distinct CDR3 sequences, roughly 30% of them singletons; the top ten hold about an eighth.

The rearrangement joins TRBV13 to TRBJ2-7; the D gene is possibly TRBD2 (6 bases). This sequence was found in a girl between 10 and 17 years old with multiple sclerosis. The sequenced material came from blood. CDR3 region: CASSPRGGVEQYF. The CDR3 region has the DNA TGTGCCAGCAGCCCCCGGGGAGGTGTAGAGCAGTACTTC. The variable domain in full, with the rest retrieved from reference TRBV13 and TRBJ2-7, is AAGVIQSPRHLIKEKRETATLKCYPIPRHDTVYWYQQGPGQDPQFLISFYEKMQSDKGSIPDRFSAQQFSDYHSELNMSSLELGDSALYFCASSPRGGVEQYFGPGTRLTVT.